The T cell receptor beta chain under discussion was sequenced for a study of blood T cell repertoires in COVID-19. V dropped 1 base and J dropped 5; count of bases not matched to a gene: 19. Germline-derived CDR1 and CDR2 are MGHRA and YSYEKL. The CDR3 runs to 19 residues. Repertoires were generated with immunoSEQ multiplex PCR, while TCRdb's copy carries only in-frame clones and drops some. The repertoire has 250,000 to 400,000 clones, 70% to 90% of them found once; the top ten carry 1.5% to 2%. The V gene is TRBV4-1, the J gene TRBJ1-2; 7 nucleotides line up with TRBD1. This clonotype originated in a woman aged 25 to 39 with COVID-19, enrolled during active disease. The source material was peripheral blood. The CDR3 region is CASSQGFRTGPSVLYGYTF. The CDR3 DNA follows: TGCGCCAGCAGCCAAGGGTTTCGGACAGGACCCTCTGTCCTATATGGCTACACCTTC.